This TCR beta chain was sequenced in a study of shared clonotypes between healthy human individuals. Study-level background: Donors, aged 18 to 49, were a couple of women and three men.

Study-level findings and limits: Clonotypes which were not shared had lower generation probabilities than clonotypes that all four donors shared.

Genomic DNA from each subset was divided evenly over several immunoSEQ plates. As handled by the study authors: Owing to the provision of junction-only sequences devoid of quality scores by immunoSEQ, filtering differed. Clones were sequenced by immunoSEQ multiplex PCR, and TCRdb holds only the in-frame ones, with some missing. V, J and clone size were drawn from that table, and D and trimming were deduced from the DNA. The sample contains about 2.3 million clones, just under 95% of which appear only once. Remarks on this clone: Antigen unknown.

The V segment lost 6 bases and the J segment 5 bases; nucleotides outside the gene matches: 10. Germline loops: CDR1 WSHSY, CDR2 SAAADI. The CDR3 covers 16 residues. The chain links TRBV10-2 to TRBJ2-2, with TRBD2 matching over 9 bases. The source of this sequence is a man younger than 35 in good health. Some clones in this sample may be carry-over from other donors' samples. The sequenced sample was naive CD4+ T cells from PBMCs. Documented subset: CD45RA+ positively selected. The CDR3 DNA reads TGCGCCAGCAGAGTCCCAGCGGGAGGCTTAACCGGGGAGCTGTTTTTT. Encoded protein: CASRVPAGGLTGELFF.